This T cell receptor beta chain was identified during a study of cytomegalovirus exposure and HLA in healthy donors. About the research overall: Unique TCRs from HLA-typed donors, 70 million to 100 million of them, were held in an early data release. Whole-study findings and limits: For TCR beta chains, V- and J-gene trimming was later linked to a missense DCLRE1C variant. Judged likely to be a sequencing artifact was a cluster of highly shared sequence variants.

Every donor was a healthy person donating bone marrow. Germline-derived CDR1 and CDR2 are SGHNT and YENEEA. The CDR3 is 14 residues long. The V end lost 3 bases, the J end lost 1 base, and 6 bases lay between the germline ends. Note on this clone: Its specificity is not known.

This PCR relied on a set of 60 Vbeta primers and 13 Jbeta primers. Data came from immunoSEQ multiplex PCR; TCRdb stores just in-frame clones and leaves some out. The profile shows fewer than 110,000 clones, roughly 80% of them singletons. Input material: PBMCs. The chain has TRBV11-3 and TRBJ2-2; a possible D gene is TRBD2 (6 bases). The sequence derives from a man between 40 and 49 years old in good health and CMV-seronegative. CDR3 coding DNA: TGTGCCAGCAGCTTCGGGGGGAACACCGGGGAGCTGTTTTTT. Amino acids: CASSFGGNTGELFF. Complete variable domain (other parts from reference TRBV11-3 and TRBJ2-2): EAGVVQSPRYKIIEKKQPVAFWCNPISGHNTLYWYLQNLGQGPELLIRYENEEAVDDSQLPKDRFSAERLKGVDSTLKIQPAELGDSAVYLCASSFGGNTGELFFGEGSRLTVL.